This TCR beta chain stems from a study of blood T cell repertoires in COVID-19. Study-level background: Samples representing acute and convalescent COVID-19 were sourced from the United States, Italy and Spain. PBMCs, B-cell-depleted T cells, or T cells were the source of the cDNA or gDNA that made up the material.

Germline V gene sequence: CDR1 SGHRS, CDR2 YFSETQ. V gave up 0 bases and J gave up 1 base, with 11 bases separating them. This CDR3 has 16 amino acids. Per the authors' pipeline: Reference gene primer amplification yielded estimated nucleated cell counts. This table comes from immunoSEQ multiplex PCR, and its TCRdb copy is limited to in-frame clones, with some not included. V and J calls and clone size are those listed in that table; D and trimming were worked out from the DNA. The table shows 210,000 or so clones, with roughly 90% occurring only once. Sequenced input: peripheral blood. V gene TRBV5-1 combines with J gene TRBJ1-5; possibly TRBD1 for D (6 bases). This TCR was sampled from a woman between 45 and 65 years old with acute or convalescent COVID-19. For the CDR3, the DNA is TGCGCCAGCAGCTTGGCAGGGGCTGGGAGCAATCAGCCCCAGCATTTT. It translates to CASSLAGAGSNQPQHF. The full variable domain, rest sourced from reference TRBV5-1 and TRBJ1-5, is KAGVTQTPRYLIKTRGQQVTLSCSPISGHRSVSWYQQTPGQGLQFLFEYFSETQRNKGNFPGRFSGRQFSNSRSEMNVSTLELGDSALYLCASSLAGAGSNQPQHFGDGTRLSIL.